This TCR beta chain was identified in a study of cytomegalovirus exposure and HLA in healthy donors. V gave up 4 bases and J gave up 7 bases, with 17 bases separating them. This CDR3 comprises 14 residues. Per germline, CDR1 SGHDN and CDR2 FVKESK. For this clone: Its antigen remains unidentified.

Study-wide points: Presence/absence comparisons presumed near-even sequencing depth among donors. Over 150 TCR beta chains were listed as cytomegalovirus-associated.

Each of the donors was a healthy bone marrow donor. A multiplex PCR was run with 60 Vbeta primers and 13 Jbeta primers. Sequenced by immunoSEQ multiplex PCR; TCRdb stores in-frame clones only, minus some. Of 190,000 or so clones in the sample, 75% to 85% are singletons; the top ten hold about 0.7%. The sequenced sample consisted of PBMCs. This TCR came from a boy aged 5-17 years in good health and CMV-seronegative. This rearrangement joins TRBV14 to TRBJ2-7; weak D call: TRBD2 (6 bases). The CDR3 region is CASSPVQRVGEQYF. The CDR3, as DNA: TGTGCCAGCAGCCCGGTTCAGCGGGTAGGGGAGCAGTACTTC.